This T cell receptor beta chain was recorded in a study of blood T cell repertoires in COVID-19. Study-wide context: Sites in the United States, Italy and Spain provided acute and convalescent COVID-19 samples. The cDNA or gDNA used as material had been derived from T cells, B-cell-depleted T cells, or PBMCs.

Authors' methods: Reference gene primers were amplified, and this amplification served to estimate nucleated cell counts. Data came from immunoSEQ multiplex PCR; TCRdb stores just in-frame clones and leaves some out. V and J calls and clone size are as listed in that table; D and trimming were resolved from the DNA. Of about 280,000 clones in the sample, about nine tenths were seen once. This CDR3 region has 12 residues. Germline V gene sequence: CDR1 SGHDT, CDR2 YYEEEE. V shed 4 bases and J shed 5 bases, with 9 bases lying between them. The sequence was collected from a woman under 40 with active or convalescent COVID-19. This chain uses TRBV5-6 with TRBJ1-2, with D maybe TRBD1 (5 bases). The specimen sequenced was peripheral blood. CDR3 sequence reads: CASSPGPYGYTF. The CDR3 bases are TGTGCCAGCAGCCCAGGGCCTTATGGCTACACCTTC.